This T cell receptor (beta chain) was obtained from a study of OX40 agonist ivuxolimab in advanced cancers. In terms of the full investigation: Ivuxolimab was a fully human IgG2 agonistic monoclonal antibody targeting the costimulatory receptor OX40 (CD134). Intravenous ivuxolimab was administered to patients every 2 weeks at six dose levels: 0.01, 0.1, 0.3, 1.5, 3 and 10 mg/kg. Among the approximately 54 dose-escalation patients, 19 had hepatocellular carcinoma, roughly 15 melanoma, 9 renal cell carcinoma and 9 head and neck cancer. A male proportion of 70% to 90% and a mean age of approximately 58 years, ranging from 23 to 79, were recorded for the dose-escalation cohort. Prior anti-PD-1, anti-PD-L1 or anti-CTLA-4 therapy was permitted, and about two fifths of dose-escalation patients had received checkpoint inhibitors. Partial responses occurred in three dose-escalation patients, of whom one had hepatocellular carcinoma and two had cutaneous melanoma. The point of sequencing TCRbeta in the periphery was to test whether ivuxolimab changed TCR sequence diversity and drove clonal T-cell expansion. The monotherapy dose-escalation portion (N ≈ 52 patients) of the phase I ivuxolimab trial is reported in the paper. Summary of the overall study and its limitations: On average, CD8+ T cells showed more expanded clones than CD4+ T cells after ivuxolimab. Low levels of normalized T-cell clonal expansion were also seen in some patients who did not respond. At doses of 0.1 to 3.0 mg/kg, clonal expansion of both CD4+ and CD8+ T cells in blood was seen between baseline and week 6. In the 0.1-3.0 mg/kg groups, partial responders had among the lowest normalized peripheral clonal expansion, particularly in CD8+ T cells. The antigen specificity of the clonally expanded peripheral T cells was not determined.

The trial excluded patients who had a history of autoimmune disease or were on systemic immunosuppression. Peripheral blood for TCR sequencing was collected from all dose cohorts at baseline, on cycle 4 day 1, and on cycle 7 day 1. The samples were taken from a phase I, first-in-human, multicenter, open-label dose-escalation trial of ivuxolimab. Adults with locally advanced or metastatic melanoma, renal cell carcinoma, hepatocellular carcinoma or head and neck squamous cell carcinoma were enrolled in the trial. Before TCR sequencing, CD4+ T cells and CD8+ T cells from peripheral blood were sorted into separate populations. Genomic DNA was isolated from the sorted cells so that the TCRbeta CDR3 region could be sequenced. The immunoSEQ Assay was used to sequence the TCRbeta CDR3 regions. What TCRdb holds here is the immuneACCESS table cut down to in-frame rearrangements. Part of the clones is not present; checked against another copy, under half of the missing clones reflect an unresolved V gene, and the others are unexplained. The sample table lists tens of thousands of clones, roughly 90% of them with a count of one. The top ten clonotypes cover roughly 4.8% of the sample.

Concerning this clone itself: What this receptor recognizes is not known. No clone much larger than this one lies a single base away; base qualities are absent.

Material: CD4+ or CD8+ T cells sorted from blood, obtained in a trial of the OX40 agonist ivuxolimab. This clonotype originated in an adult with an advanced solid tumor such as melanoma, head and neck, liver or kidney cancer.

The CDR3 region: CAISGGATSNTGELFF. The DNA sequence is as follows: TGTGCCATCAGTGGCGGGGCGACTAGTAACACCGGGGAGCTGTTTTTT. This chain is built from TRBV10-3 and TRBJ2-2; possibly the D gene is TRBD2, per 6 matching bases. The germline V gene sets CDR1 to ENHRY and CDR2 to SYGVKD. V was cut back by 4 bases and J by 2 bases, leaving a gap of 14 bases between them. From the cysteine up to the phenylalanine, the CDR3 has a length of 16 residues. Only the CDR3 region is kept as DNA, spanning 48 bases read in frame from base 1.